This T cell receptor (beta chain) originates from a study of T-cell memory formation after mild COVID-19. CDR1 is KGHDR, CDR2 SFDVKD, per germline. Deletions cut 1 base from V and 7 bases from J, with 12 bases between. The length of the CDR3 is 14 residues. In TCRdb, the 5' RACE reads were re-called with MiXCR into one record per CDR3 protein. This table holds fewer than 250,000 distinct CDR3 sequences, roughly 30% found once. The J gene is TRBJ2-5, the V gene TRBV24-1; D is unclear. Material for sequencing was PBMCs or a T cell subset sorted from them (not recorded which). This TCR was recovered from an adult woman who had mild COVID-19 (a few samples of this study predate the infection). Cell type and time point are not known. This CDR3 is CATSDFTPSGTQYF. The CDR3 bases are TGTGCCACCAGTGATTTCACTCCGTCGGGGACCCAGTACTTC.